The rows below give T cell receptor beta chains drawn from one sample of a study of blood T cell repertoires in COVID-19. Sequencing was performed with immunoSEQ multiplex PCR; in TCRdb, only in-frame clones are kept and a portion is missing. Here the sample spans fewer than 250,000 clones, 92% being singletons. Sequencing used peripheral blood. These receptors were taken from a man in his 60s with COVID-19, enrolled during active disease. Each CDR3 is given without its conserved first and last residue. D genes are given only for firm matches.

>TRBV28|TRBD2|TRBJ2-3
ASSTRLAGETDTQY
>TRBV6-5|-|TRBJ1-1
ASRTWNTEAF
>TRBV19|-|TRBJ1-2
ASSRGGFVYGYT
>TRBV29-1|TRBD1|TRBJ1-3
SVTTGASSGNTIY
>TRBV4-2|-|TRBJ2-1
ASSQDMSTYNEQF
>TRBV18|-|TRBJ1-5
ASSPPEFGQPQH
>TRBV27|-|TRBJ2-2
ASSLREHGELF
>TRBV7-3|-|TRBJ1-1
ASSLNSGQRNTEAF
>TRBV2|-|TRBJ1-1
ASSENSLNTEAF
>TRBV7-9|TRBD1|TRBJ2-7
ASSPLGGTGAGEQY
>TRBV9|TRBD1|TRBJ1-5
ASSADRVDQPQH
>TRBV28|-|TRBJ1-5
ASRRGGGRNQPQH
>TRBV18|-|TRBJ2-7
ASSQDEGLGQY
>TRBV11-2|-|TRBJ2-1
ASSLDFGQF
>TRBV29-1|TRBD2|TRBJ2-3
SVAASGRGGNTDTQY
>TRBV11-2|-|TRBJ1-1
ASRFSGVTEAF
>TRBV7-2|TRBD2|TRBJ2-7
ASSLQAGGFYEQY
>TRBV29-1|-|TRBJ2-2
SVEGPGGSTGELF
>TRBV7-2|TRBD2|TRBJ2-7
ASSLGPSGSTYEQY
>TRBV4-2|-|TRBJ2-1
ASSQMGAPENEQF
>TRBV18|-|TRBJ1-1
ASSPTTATEAF
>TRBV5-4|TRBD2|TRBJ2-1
ASSLSGGTYNEQF
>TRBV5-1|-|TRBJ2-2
ASSLGRQNTGELF
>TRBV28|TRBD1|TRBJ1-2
ASSSISGVGAGGQNGYT
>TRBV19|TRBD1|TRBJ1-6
ASSPQDRTNSPLH
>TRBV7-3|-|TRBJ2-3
ASSPARGTDTQY
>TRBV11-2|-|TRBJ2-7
ASSRTPEQY
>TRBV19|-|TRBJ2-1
ASSIKGSNNEQF
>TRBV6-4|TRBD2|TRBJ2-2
ASSPAASGKGTGELF
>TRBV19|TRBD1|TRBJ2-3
ASSIGIVGTGGTDTQY
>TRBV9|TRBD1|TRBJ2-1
ASSDGQATYNEQF
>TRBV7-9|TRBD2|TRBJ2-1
ASSRTSGSNEQF
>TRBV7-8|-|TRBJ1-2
ASTVSPEANYGYT
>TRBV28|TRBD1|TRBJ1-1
ASSTDRALTEAF
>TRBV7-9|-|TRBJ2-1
ASSEGLGYNEQF
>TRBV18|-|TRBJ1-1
ASSPNLGGGAEAF
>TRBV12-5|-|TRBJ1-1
ATRRGGTEAF
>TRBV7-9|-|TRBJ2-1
ASSLGRLGQNEQF
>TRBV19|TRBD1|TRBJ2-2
ASSIGGQGVNTGELF
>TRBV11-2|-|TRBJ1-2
ASSLRGEDGYT
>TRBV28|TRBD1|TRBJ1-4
ASSPYRGANEKLF
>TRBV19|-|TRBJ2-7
ASSRADYSYEQY
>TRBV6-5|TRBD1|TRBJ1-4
ASSFRGVGASEKLF
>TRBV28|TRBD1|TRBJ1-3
ASTTTAGGGNTIY
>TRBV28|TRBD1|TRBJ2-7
ASSAPGQITYEQY
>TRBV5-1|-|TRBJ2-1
ASSLGGDSYNEQF
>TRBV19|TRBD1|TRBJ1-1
ASSMSQGFEAF
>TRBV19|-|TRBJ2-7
ASKNFEGDEQY
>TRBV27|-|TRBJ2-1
ASSVQGNEQF
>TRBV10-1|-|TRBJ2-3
ASSESSKRTQY
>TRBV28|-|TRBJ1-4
ASKPGPGVEKLF
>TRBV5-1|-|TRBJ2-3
ASSLGLDADTQY
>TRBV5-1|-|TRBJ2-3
ASRRQWGPTDTQY
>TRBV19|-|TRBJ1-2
ASSRRDKSGYT